Below are 21 T cell receptor beta chains sequenced from a single sample in a study of T cells after yellow fever vaccination. From the 5' RACE reads, TCRdb called clonotypes with MiXCR, one entry per CDR3 protein. The sample records under 400,000 distinct CDR3 sequences, 9.5% to 13% being singletons. The sequenced sample was PBMCs, obtained on the day of the first yellow fever vaccination. These receptor sequences come from a man aged 18 to 30 who received the YFV17D yellow fever vaccine.

The chain carries TRBV20-1 and TRBJ1-5; tentative D call: TRBD1 (6 bases). Germline V gene data show CDR1 as DFQATT and CDR2 as SNEGSKA (reference sequence). Trimming cost V 4 bases and J 11 bases, with 24 bases left between them. The length of the CDR3 is 15 residues. CDR3 DNA sequence: TGCAGTGCTAACGACCCGATCAGGGGTAGGGGAGCCCAGCATTTT. It is translated as CSANDPIRGRGAQHF.

The chain joins TRBV6-1 to TRBJ2-1; D assignment may be TRBD1 or TRBD2 (6 bases each). Germline CDR1 and CDR2: MNHNS and SASEGT. V was clipped by 5 bases and J by 8 bases, with 19 bases between them. The CDR3 spans 15 residues. Here the CDR3 reads CASSRGVGGTYEQFF. The CDR3 DNA sequence: TGTGCCAGCAGTCGGGGAGTCGGCGGGACATATGAGCAGTTCTTC.

The chain recombines TRBV20-1 with TRBJ2-7; maybe TRBD2 (6 bases). CDR1 and CDR2 (germline): DFQATT, SNEGSKA (reference sequence). The CDR3 consists of 16 residues. V was clipped by 3 bases and J by 1 base, with 19 bases between them. CDR3 nucleotides: TGCAGTGCTAGGAGACCCCGTCTAGCGCTATCCTACGAGCAGTACTTC. Its protein is CSARRPRLALSYEQYF.

The gene calls are TRBV6-1 and TRBJ2-7, with D perhaps matching TRBD1 (6 bases). This CDR3 has 15 residues. Germline V lookup: CDR1 MNHNS, CDR2 SASEGT. Trimming took 8 bases from V and 2 from J, leaving 19 bases between them. The CDR3: CASAPLGDTTYEQYV. The DNA for the CDR3 is TGTGCCAGCGCCCCACTCGGGGACACTACCTACGAGCAGTACGTC.

In its sample, this clonotype was seen a few times. The genes are TRBV7-2 and TRBJ2-1; 9 bases map to TRBD2. With V trimmed by 5 bases and J by 5 bases, 7 bases remained unmatched. In germline, CDR1 is SGHTA, CDR2 FQGNSA. This CDR3 has 15 amino acids. The DNA for the CDR3 is TGTGCCAGCAGCGTTAGCGGGGGAGCGAACAATGAGCAGTTCTTC. Encoded protein: CASSVSGGANNEQFF.

This clonotype was observed at least ten times. The chain couples TRBV10-3 to TRBJ2-1, with D perhaps given as TRBD1 or TRBD2 (6 bases each). Germline assignment: CDR1 ENHRY and CDR2 SYGVKD. Trimming stripped 3 bases from V and 4 bases from J, with 13 bases between. This CDR3 is built from 15 residues. The CDR3 region has the DNA TGTGCCATCAGTGACGAGGGGGGCCCATACAATGAGCAGTTCTTC. Translated: CAISDEGGPYNEQFF.

V is TRBV25-1 and J is TRBJ1-1, with D hard to call. The CDR3 extends over 13 amino acids. V lost 2 bases and J 2 bases, leaving 6 bases between the germline ends. From germline, CDR1 is MGHDK and CDR2 SYGVNS. CDR3 region: CASSEHFNTEAFF. CDR3 nucleotide sequence: TGTGCCAGCAGTGAACACTTTAACACTGAAGCTTTCTTT.

This clonotype was counted a few times. The V call is TRBV4-1, the J call TRBJ2-7; 8 bases are shared with TRBD1. V trimming: 0 bases; J trimming: 3 bases; junction bases outside the gene matches: 10. The CDR3 consists of 17 residues. The germline gives CDR1 MGHRA, CDR2 YSYEKL. The CDR3 DNA reads TGCGCCAGCAGCCAAGAAGAGGCACGGACAGGGTTCTACGAGCAGTACGTC. Its translation: CASSQEEARTGFYEQYV.

The rearrangement uses TRBV3-1 and TRBJ2-7, with 7 positions matching TRBD1. The V segment lost 3 bases and the J segment 3 bases; nucleotides outside the gene matches: 2. The CDR3 length is 13 residues. In germline, CDR1 is LGHDT, CDR2 YNNKEL (reference sequence). The CDR3 spells CASSHRQGYEQYV. As DNA, the CDR3 is TGTGCCAGCAGCCACCGACAGGGCTACGAGCAGTACGTC.

CDR3 DNA sequence: TGCGCCAGCAGCAAGACCGGGACTAGCGGGGGGGGAGATACGCAGTATTTT. This encodes CASSKTGTSGGGDTQYF. The J gene is TRBJ2-3, the V gene TRBV5-1; TRBD2 matches 16 bases. The CDR3 totals 17 residues. Germline V gene data show CDR1 as SGHRS and CDR2 as YFSETQ. V gave up 4 bases and J gave up 5 bases; unmatched junction bases: 7.

This clonotype showed up just once. The rearrangement links TRBV7-9 to TRBJ2-3; D ambiguous. The CDR3 is 10 amino acids. The V gene's germline CDR1 is SEHNR and CDR2 FQNEAQ (reference sequence). Trimming shortened V by 5 bases and J by 8 bases, and 5 bases separated the two germline ends. The CDR3 reads CASSARTQYF. CDR3 in DNA: TGTGCCAGCAGCGCCCGTACGCAGTATTTT.

The chain recombines TRBV5-1 with TRBJ2-1; D assignment may be TRBD1 or TRBD2 (5 bases each). Trimming shortened V by 2 bases and J by 0 bases, and 12 bases separated the two germline ends. CDR1 is SGHRS and CDR2 is YFSETQ in the germline V gene. The CDR3 has 16 amino acids. CDR3 bases: TGCGCCAGCAGCTTCTACGGGGCCCCCTCCTACAATGAGCAGTTCTTC. Protein: CASSFYGAPSYNEQFF.

The CDR3 sequence is CASSIRRDTYNEQFF. CDR3 sequence (DNA): TGCGCCAGCAGCATCCGCCGGGACACCTACAATGAGCAGTTCTTC. This chain links TRBV4-1 with TRBJ2-1; TRBD1 might be the D (6 bases). CDR1 is MGHRA, CDR2 YSYEKL, per germline. V lost 5 bases to trimming and J lost 2 bases, with 13 bases between them. CDR3 size: 15 residues.

The table lists this clonotype with a few counts. The genes are TRBV29-1 and TRBJ2-7; D uncertain. Trimming stripped 6 bases from V and 2 bases from J, with 17 bases between. Per germline, CDR1 SQVTM and CDR2 ANQGSEA. The CDR3 is made up of 14 amino acids. This CDR3 is CSVTIPSEPYEQYV. The DNA for the CDR3 is TGCAGCGTCACCATCCCGAGCGAACCCTACGAGCAGTACGTC.

This clonotype was seen more than once but under ten times. The CDR3 coding sequence is TGTGCCAGCAGTCCCCGGGACGGTAGCTCTGGAAACACCATATATTTT. Protein product: CASSPRDGSSGNTIYF. The V call is TRBV28, the J call TRBJ1-3; maybe TRBD1 (5 bases). In germline, CDR1 is MDHEN, CDR2 SYDVKM. CDR3 length equals 16 residues. Trimming left V 5 bases short and J 0 bases short, with 14 bases between.

This rearrangement joins TRBV4-3 to TRBJ1-2; D may be TRBD1 (6 bases). The germline V gene has CDR1 LGHNA and CDR2 YSLEER. V dropped 0 bases and J dropped 8 bases, with 22 bases sitting between them. The CDR3 runs to 17 residues. CDR3 amino acids: CASSQDGAPPGAKGYTF. CDR3 sequence (DNA): TGCGCCAGCAGCCAAGATGGGGCACCTCCAGGGGCTAAGGGCTACACCTTC.

The chain couples TRBV10-3 to TRBJ2-7; 9 bases are a match to TRBD2. The CDR3 is 14 amino acids. CDR1 ENHRY and CDR2 SYGVKD come from the germline V gene. Trimming removed 4 bases from V and 4 bases from J; junction bases left unmatched: 5. CDR3 protein: CAISGASGAYEQYV. DNA for the CDR3: TGTGCCATCAGTGGGGCTAGCGGGGCGTACGAGCAGTACGTC.

This clonotype was picked up many times. This chain uses TRBV7-8 with TRBJ1-1; D gene uncertain. Germline V gene data show CDR1 as SGHVS and CDR2 as FQNEAQ. V lost 5 bases and J 1 base, leaving 5 bases between the germline ends. The CDR3 is 12 residues long. CDR3 in DNA: TGTGCCAGCAGCGAGGGGAACACTGAAGCTTTCTTT. Protein product: CASSEGNTEAFF.

This clonotype was found many times. For the CDR3, the DNA is TGTGCCAGCAGCCCCCTCGGGCTAGCCCCAGATACGCAGTATTTT. The encoded protein is CASSPLGLAPDTQYF. The chain has TRBV9 and TRBJ2-3; D may be TRBD2 (5 bases). Germline assignment: CDR1 SGDLS and CDR2 YYNGEE. The CDR3 extends over 15 amino acids. Trimming pared 4 bases from V and 4 bases from J, leaving 16 bases between.

This chain links TRBV12-3 or TRBV12-4 with TRBJ2-7; weak D call: TRBD1 (6 bases). The CDR3 length is 14 residues. V gave up 4 bases and J gave up 4 bases, with 14 bases separating them. The CDR3 nucleotides read TGTGCCAGCAGTTGGGGGCTTGTGGGTTACGAGCAGTACGTC. Residues: CASSWGLVGYEQYV.

This clonotype came up a few times. V and J are TRBV6-5 and TRBJ2-7; 7 bases are shared with TRBD2. The CDR3 loop spans 15 amino acids. Germline V CDR1 and CDR2: MNHEY, SVGAGI. The ends lost 4 bases at V and 6 bases at J; junction bases unmatched: 12. In DNA, the CDR3 is TGTGCCAGCAGTTCCCCTCATTTGGCGGGGGTCGAGCAGTACGTC. Translating it yields CASSSPHLAGVEQYV.